This section outlines one T cell receptor beta chain sequence together with its context. Uncontrolled infection, other autoimmune disease, pregnancy or lactation led to exclusion. Orbital computed tomography and thyroid ultrasound, together with serum TRAb and thyroxine and clinical symptoms, were used for diagnoses. From 10 ml of fresh peripheral blood, PBMCs were isolated. This sample was included in a study of T cells in Graves' hyperthyroidism and ophthalmopathy. At the level of the study: Staff took peripheral blood when the initial diagnosis was made, before any treatment began.

The CDR3 regions of TCR beta were amplified from RNA transcripts. The TCR CDR3 first-round RT-PCR relied on the HTBI primer set. TCRdb reprocessed the multiplex PCR reads via MiXCR and lists one record per CDR3 protein. The sample holds about 510,000 distinct CDR3 sequences, 14% seen once. The V gene end was trimmed by 4 bases and the J gene end by 7 bases; junction bases not matched to a gene: 8. This CDR3 comprises 17 residues. Germline V gives CDR1 LGHDT, CDR2 YNNKEL (reference sequence). The sample taken for sequencing was blood. This TCR was sampled from a woman aged 40 to 50 with Graves' hyperthyroidism. The V gene is TRBV3-1, the J gene TRBJ2-2, with 14 nucleotides matching TRBD2. The CDR3 loop reads CASSLTSGRARDGELFF. CDR3 coding DNA: TGTGCCAGCAGCCTGACTAGCGGGAGGGCCCGCGACGGGGAGCTGTTTTTT.